One sample yielded the 17 T cell receptor beta chains listed below, sequenced in a study of T cell responses to AZD1222 COVID-19 vaccine. Sequenced by immunoSEQ multiplex PCR; TCRdb stores in-frame clones only, minus some. The table records approximately 110,000 clones, more than 85% of them present only once. The sample here was peripheral blood, taken on day 0 of AZD1222 vaccination. Source of these receptors: an adult in good health.

The V gene is TRBV6-2 or TRBV6-3, the J gene TRBJ2-7; 9 bases align to TRBD1. Germline V lookup: CDR1 MNHEY, CDR2 SVGEGT. The CDR3 length is 16 residues. Germline trimming cut 5 bases from V and 0 bases from J; bases unmatched to any gene: 8. This chain's CDR3 is CASSDTQGADSYEQYF. The CDR3 region has the DNA TGTGCCAGCAGTGACACACAGGGGGCCGACTCCTACGAGCAGTACTTC.

This chain uses TRBV25-1 with TRBJ1-1; the match to TRBD1 covers 7 bases. The CDR3 spans 15 residues. Germline V gene sequence: CDR1 MGHDK, CDR2 SYGVNS. V was clipped by 5 bases and J by 0 bases; unmatched bases: 6. The CDR3: CASSQHRGMNTEAFF. CDR3 in DNA: TGTGCCAGCAGTCAACACAGGGGAATGAACACTGAAGCTTTCTTT. Supplemented by reference TRBV25-1 and TRBJ1-1, the full variable domain reads EADIYQTPRYLVIGTGKKITLECSQTMGHDKMYWYQQDPGMELHLIHYSYGVNSTEKGDLSSESTVSRIRTEHFPLTLESARPSHTSQYLCASSQHRGMNTEAFFGQGTRLTVV.

The rearrangement links TRBV6-5 to TRBJ1-2; no clear D. Per germline, CDR1 MNHEY and CDR2 SVGAGI. Deletions cut 2 bases from V and 13 bases from J, with 11 bases between. The CDR3 has 11 residues. The CDR3 region has the DNA TGTGCCAGCAGTTACGGAGATATGGGCACCTTC. This gives the protein CASSYGDMGTF.

The chain recombines TRBV3-1 (or the pseudogene TRBV3-2) with TRBJ1-2, with 9 bases that match TRBD1. Germline V gives CDR1 LGHDT, CDR2 YNNKEL (reference sequence). Trimming cost V 0 bases and J 5 bases; bases outside gene matches: 4. The CDR3 covers 15 residues. The chain's CDR3 is CASSQERTGEYGYTF. In DNA form, the CDR3 reads TGTGCCAGCAGCCAAGAGCGGACAGGGGAATATGGCTACACCTTC.

The rearrangement uses TRBV6-4 and TRBJ2-3, with 8 bases identical to TRBD1. Germline V lookup: CDR1 MRHNA, CDR2 SNTAGT. V was clipped by 3 bases and J by 4 bases; unmatched bases: 3. This CDR3 spans 14 amino acids. CDR3 DNA: TGTGCCAGCAGTGAGACAGGGGAAGCAGATACGCAGTATTTT. This codes for CASSETGEADTQYF.

The chain is built from TRBV7-8 and TRBJ2-1, with TRBD2 matching over 11 bases. The germline gives CDR1 SGHVS, CDR2 FQNEAQ. The CDR3 is made up of 15 amino acids. J was trimmed by 8 bases and V by 5 bases; bases with no gene match: 8. CDR3 sequence: CASSATLLAGDEQFF. The CDR3 DNA sequence: TGTGCCAGCAGCGCCACACTACTAGCGGGAGATGAGCAGTTCTTC. Variable domain in full (rest from reference TRBV7-8 and TRBJ2-1): GAGVSQSPRYKVAKRGQDVALRCDPISGHVSLFWYQQALGQGPEFLTYFQNEAQLDKSGLPSDRFFAERPEGSVSTLKIQRTQQEDSAVYLCASSATLLAGDEQFFGPGTRLTVL.

The chain employs TRBV19 and TRBJ2-7, with TRBD1 matching over 7 bases. Germline values: CDR1 LNHDA, CDR2 SQIVND (reference sequence). CDR3 length: 14 amino acids. V lost 7 bases to trimming and J lost 5 bases; unmatched junction nucleotides: 11. The CDR3 here is CASTQGVRPDEQYF. The CDR3 nucleotides read TGTGCCAGTACCCAGGGGGTCCGTCCGGACGAGCAGTACTTC.

This sequence joins TRBV27 and TRBJ2-7; 12 nucleotides agree with TRBD2. With V trimmed by 6 bases and J by 6 bases, 3 bases remained unmatched. CDR3 size: 13 residues. CDR1 is MNHEY and CDR2 is SMNVEV in the germline V gene (reference sequence). The CDR3 DNA follows: TGTGCCAGCAGACGACTAGCGGGAGTCGAGCAGTACTTC. As protein: CASRRLAGVEQYF.

This rearrangement joins TRBV7-9 to TRBJ2-7, with 14 bases matching TRBD2. CDR3 length equals 15 residues. V was clipped by 5 bases and J by 6 bases; unmatched bases: 6. Looked up from germline, CDR1 is SEHNR and CDR2 is FQNEAQ (reference sequence). CDR3 in amino acids: CASSHGTSGSFEQYF. CDR3 nucleotides: TGTGCCAGCAGCCACGGGACTAGCGGGAGCTTCGAGCAGTACTTC.

This clone was picked up one time. The rearrangement links TRBV20-1 to TRBJ1-6; 8 positions agree with TRBD1. The V and J ends lost 3 bases and 7 bases, in that order; junction bases with no gene match: 8. CDR3 length equals 15 residues. From germline, CDR1 is DFQATT and CDR2 SNEGSKA (reference sequence). CDR3 sequence reads: CSASSGGLANSPLHF. DNA of the CDR3: TGCAGTGCTAGTTCAGGGGGCCTCGCCAATTCACCCCTCCACTTT.

This chain connects TRBV18 to TRBJ2-1; D perhaps matches TRBD2 (5 bases). The CDR3 extends over 14 amino acids. CDR1 and CDR2 (germline): KGHSH, LQKENI. V was shortened by 2 bases and J by 2 bases, with 7 bases between the two germline ends. The chain's CDR3 is CASSPGAAYNEQFF. Written as DNA, the CDR3 is TGTGCCAGCTCACCAGGAGCGGCCTACAATGAGCAGTTCTTC. The full variable domain, its missing parts supplied by reference TRBV18 and TRBJ2-1, is NAGVMQNPRHLVRRRGQEARLRCSPMKGHSHVYWYRQLPEEGLKFMVYLQKENIIDESGMPKERFSAEFPKEGPSILRIQQVVRGDSAAYFCASSPGAAYNEQFFGPGTRLTVL.

J is TRBJ2-4 and V is TRBV24-1; TRBD1 aligns across 9 bases. The CDR3 is made up of 14 amino acids. V was clipped by 10 bases and J by 2 bases; unmatched bases: 5. CDR1 is KGHDR, CDR2 SFDVKD, per germline. CDR3 protein: CATLDRGTKNIQYF. CDR3 in DNA: TGTGCCACTCTGGACAGGGGAACCAAAAACATTCAGTACTTC.

The chain combines TRBV10-2 with TRBJ2-7; 11 positions match TRBD1. J lost 6 bases, V lost 6 bases, and 4 bases had no gene match. The CDR3 sequence is 13 residues long. Per the germline V gene, CDR1 is WSHSY and CDR2 is SAAADI. CDR3: CASRWGQGVEQYF. The CDR3, as DNA: TGCGCCAGCAGGTGGGGACAGGGGGTCGAGCAGTACTTC.

The chain is built from TRBV3-1 (or the pseudogene TRBV3-2) and TRBJ2-7; D remains ambiguous. Germline V gene sequence: CDR1 LGHDT, CDR2 YNNKEL (reference sequence). Trimming cost V 0 bases and J 3 bases, with 15 bases left between them. The CDR3 totals 16 residues. CDR3 protein: CASSQDLARFGYEQYF. CDR3 DNA sequence: TGTGCCAGCAGCCAAGATCTCGCCAGGTTCGGCTACGAGCAGTACTTC.

The rearrangement links TRBV5-5 to TRBJ2-2, with D possibly being TRBD1 (7 bases). V dropped 1 base and J dropped 4 bases, with 14 bases sitting between them. CDR3 length: 16 residues. In germline, CDR1 is SGHKS, CDR2 YYEKEE (reference sequence). The CDR3 is CASSLNQGGGTGELFF. The CDR3 DNA reads as TGTGCCAGCAGCTTGAACCAGGGGGGTGGCACCGGGGAGCTGTTTTTT.

This chain uses TRBV6-1 with TRBJ1-5; 8 positions match TRBD1. The CDR3 totals 15 residues. J lost 6 bases, V lost 1 base, and 5 bases had no gene match. CDR1 and CDR2 from the germline V gene are MNHNS and SASEGT. The CDR3 is CASSEEGRGPQPQHF. The CDR3, as DNA: TGTGCCAGCAGTGAAGAGGGCAGGGGGCCTCAGCCCCAGCATTTT.

The J gene is TRBJ1-1, the V gene TRBV7-2, with 7 bases identical to TRBD1. The J segment lost 0 bases and the V segment lost 5 bases, leaving 3 bases of the junction unmatched. This CDR3 has 14 amino acids. In germline, CDR1 is SGHTA, CDR2 FQGNSA. CDR3 nucleotides: TGTGCCAGCAGCCCTGACAGGGTGAACACTGAAGCTTTCTTT. This gives the protein CASSPDRVNTEAFF.